This T cell receptor (beta chain) was recovered during a study of cytomegalovirus exposure and HLA in healthy donors. For the study at large: The approximately 120 million unique TCR beta sequences, from 150 million to 200 million T cells, were found by an earlier analysis.

The PCR ran on 60 Vbeta and 13 Jbeta primers. Clones were read by immunoSEQ multiplex PCR, and TCRdb kept only the in-frame ones, dropping some. Seen here are about 69,000 clones, 65% to 70% observed once, and the top ten hold over 9.5%. Findings and limits, study-wide: Later, an analysis found that common viral pathogens appeared to be linked with several of the most significant clusters. Associated with HLA alleles at 0.05 false discovery rate in a later analysis were about 17,000 TCR beta sequences.

Germline V gives CDR1 MRHNA, CDR2 SNTAGT. V was cut by 7 bases and J by 4 bases, with 16 bases left in between. The CDR3 is 15 residues long. Worth noting for this clone: Its antigen is still unknown.

Sample: PBMCs. The V call is TRBV6-4, the J call TRBJ2-2, with unresolved D. This sequence was found in a young woman in good health and CMV-seronegative. The chain's CDR3 is CASTLIGGSTGELFF. CDR3 coding DNA: TGTGCCAGCACCTTGATAGGCGGATCCACCGGGGAGCTGTTTTTT.